This T cell receptor (beta chain) was documented in a study of blood T cell repertoires in COVID-19. Study at large: PBMCs, B-cell-depleted T cells, or T cells were the source of the cDNA or gDNA that made up the material.

As processed by the authors: Estimation of nucleated cell counts was performed using reference gene primer amplification. The repertoire was sequenced with immunoSEQ multiplex PCR; TCRdb's copy has only in-frame clones and lacks some. V and J calls and clone size come straight from that table; D and trimming were deduced from the DNA. The table has about 250,000 clones, approximately 86% seen once; the top ten hold about 1.6%. The CDR3 spans 15 residues. The V and J ends lost 3 bases and 5 bases respectively, with 14 bases between them. From germline, CDR1 is SGHRS and CDR2 YFSETQ. The chain couples TRBV5-1 to TRBJ2-2, with D tentatively TRBD2 (5 bases). This TCR derives from a woman between 45 and 65 years old who had recovered from COVID-19. Material for sequencing was PBMCs or T cells enriched from blood (not recorded which). Written as DNA, the CDR3 is TGCGCCAGCAGCTCCCCGGACGGGATGACCGGGGAGCTGTTTTTT. This translates into CASSSPDGMTGELFF.